The source of this T cell receptor beta chain is a study of human T cells and chemical hapten exposure. Study summary: It was small differences in pooled library volume that mainly caused per-sample TCR yields to vary.

Time point of the sample: patch test 3, about 24 weeks after DPC sensitization. Treatment described: therapeutic diphenylcyclopropenone sensitization with weekly scalp DPC. TCRdb re-called the RACE reads through MiXCR, storing one row per CDR3 protein. The top ten hold roughly 1.5% of the sample, which has 70,000 or so distinct CDR3 sequences, approximately 10% seen once. Per germline, CDR1 MNHEY and CDR2 SVGAGI. V trimming: 2 bases; J trimming: 8 bases; junction bases outside the gene matches: 8. The CDR3 contains 15 residues. This clonotype was seen ten or more times. V is TRBV6-5 and J is TRBJ1-4; 7 bases align to TRBD1. The source of this sequence is a woman aged 45-65 years with alopecia areata. Some clones in this sample may be carry-over from other donors' samples. The sample consisted of whole blood, taken in connection with sensitization to the hapten diphenylcyclopropenone (DPC). CDR3 nucleotides: TGTGCCAGCAGTTACGAGGGGACAGAGGTCGAAAAACTGTTTTTT. Protein product: CASSYEGTEVEKLFF.